Below, one T cell receptor beta chain is given with its context. This entry is derived from a study of blood T cell repertoires in COVID-19. About the study: The United States, Italy and Spain were the sources of the acute and convalescent COVID-19 samples. PBMCs, B-cell-depleted T cells, or T cells were the source of the cDNA or gDNA that made up the material.

The CDR3 totals 15 residues. The V end lost 6 bases, the J end lost 1 base, and 10 bases lay between the germline ends. The germline V gene encodes CDR1 MDHEN and CDR2 SYDVKM. The authors' processing: Reference gene primer amplification gave estimated nucleated cell counts. Here immunoSEQ multiplex PCR was the method, and the copy in TCRdb shows in-frame clones only, minus some. The V and J calls and clone size were taken over from that table, and D and trimming were inferred from the DNA. The table lists around 180,000 clones, approximately 87% of them singletons. Sample: peripheral blood. V is TRBV28 and J is TRBJ1-6, with D maybe TRBD1 (6 bases). This TCR was recovered from a man between 65 and 85 years old with active or convalescent COVID-19. The CDR3 here is CASRFRGSYNSPLHF. The CDR3 bases are TGTGCCAGCAGATTCAGGGGATCCTATAATTCACCCCTCCACTTT. Drawing the rest from reference TRBV28 and TRBJ1-6, the complete variable domain is DVKVTQSSRYLVKRTGEKVFLECVQDMDHENMFWYRQDPGLGLRLIYFSYDVKMKEKGDIPEGYSVSREKKERFSLILESASTNQTSMYLCASRFRGSYNSPLHFGNGTRLTVT.